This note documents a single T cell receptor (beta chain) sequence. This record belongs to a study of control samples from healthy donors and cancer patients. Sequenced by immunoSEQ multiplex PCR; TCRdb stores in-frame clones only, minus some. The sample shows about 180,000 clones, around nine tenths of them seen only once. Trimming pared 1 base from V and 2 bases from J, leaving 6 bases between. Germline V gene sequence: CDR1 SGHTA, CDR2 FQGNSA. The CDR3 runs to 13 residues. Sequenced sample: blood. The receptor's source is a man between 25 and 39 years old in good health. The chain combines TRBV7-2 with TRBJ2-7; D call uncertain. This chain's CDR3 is CASSLDRPYEQYF. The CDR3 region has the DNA TGTGCCAGCAGCTTAGATCGCCCCTACGAGCAGTACTTC.